These T cell receptor beta chains were read from a single sample in a study of technical replicates of blood from several donors. Method: immunoSEQ multiplex PCR; TCRdb's copy keeps in-frame clones and lacks some. The sample carries 70,000 to 95,000 clones, about 94% recorded once. Sequenced input: T cells isolated from PBMCs. Receptors originate from a human donor in good health. Both conserved end residues are part of each CDR3. D genes are given only for firm matches. Some rows have no size entry. The others give once, few or many, or a class for an expanded clone.

J gene	D gene	V gene	clone size	CDR3 DNA	CDR3 protein
TRBJ2-5	TRBD1	TRBV28	-	TGTGCCAGCAGTTTGGACAGGGTGGGGACCCAGTACTTC	CASSLDRVGTQYF
TRBJ1-4	-	TRBV6-6	once	TGTGCCAGCAGTTCCGGGACTTTAAAAAAACTGTTTTTT	CASSSGTLKKLFF
TRBJ2-7	TRBD1	TRBV27	-	TGTGCCAGCAGTCTACAGGGGGCTCTCTACGAGCAGTACTTC	CASSLQGALYEQYF
TRBJ2-3	TRBD2	TRBV6-1	-	TGTGCCAGCAGTGAAGTTCTAGTGGGGGGGACAGATACGCAGTATTTT	CASSEVLVGGTDTQYF
TRBJ1-1	TRBD1	TRBV7-9	-	TGTGCCAGCAGCTCCCCAGGGGGCGCAGGTAACACTGAAGCTTTCTTT	CASSSPGGAGNTEAFF
TRBJ2-3	TRBD1	TRBV27	-	TGTGCCAGCAATGAGAGGGACAGAATTTCAGATACGCAGTATTTT	CASNERDRISDTQYF
TRBJ1-5	TRBD1	TRBV19	-	TGTGCCAGTAGTCGTGTGACAGGGGGCAATCAGCCCCAGCATTTT	CASSRVTGGNQPQHF
TRBJ2-1	-	TRBV4-1	-	TGCGCCAGCAGCCAACTAGCCAATGAGCAGTTCTTC	CASSQLANEQFF
TRBJ2-5	TRBD2	TRBV7-9	-	TGTGCCAGCAGCTTAGGCCTAGCGGGAGAGACCCAGTACTTC	CASSLGLAGETQYF
TRBJ2-1	-	TRBV10-1	-	TGCGCCAGCGCCGAGGGCGGGATGCGGGATGAGCAGTTCTTC	CASAEGGMRDEQFF
TRBJ2-7	TRBD1	TRBV28	-	TGTGCCAGCAGTTCCCCGGGACAGGGTGCCTACGAGCAGTACTTC	CASSSPGQGAYEQYF
TRBJ2-2	TRBD2	TRBV5-1	-	TGCGCCAGCAGGGGGGGGACGAACACCGGGGAGCTGTTTTTT	CASRGGTNTGELFF
TRBJ2-7	TRBD2	TRBV5-1	-	TGCGCCAGCAGCAAAGTGACTAGCGGGGTCTCCTACGAGCAGTACTTC	CASSKVTSGVSYEQYF
TRBJ2-7	-	TRBV28	-	TGTGCCAGCAGTTTAACTTGGGCTCAGTACTTC	CASSLTWAQYF
TRBJ2-3	TRBD2	TRBV6-5	-	TGTGCCAGCACCCAGACTAGCGGGATGTCAGATACGCAGTATTTT	CASTQTSGMSDTQYF
TRBJ2-5	-	TRBV29-1	-	TGCAGCGACCGTGAGGGTGGTGAGACCCAGTACTTC	CSDREGGETQYF